This T cell receptor (beta chain) came from a study of T cells in Graves' hyperthyroidism and ophthalmopathy (dated 2019 in TCRdb). General notes on the study: Peripheral blood samples were taken at the time of initial diagnosis, prior to any treatment. In addition, the study compared T-cell repertoires in thyroid tissue and in blood from several Graves' hyperthyroidism patients. Prospective prediction of ophthalmopathy was tested in an independent validation cohort of fewer than 20 hyperthyroidism patients and some 17 patients who later progressed to ophthalmopathy. To identify distinguishing TCR V-J signatures, a discovery cohort of roughly 100 patients was used, comprising 40 to 45 with Graves' ophthalmopathy and around 57 with stable Graves' hyperthyroidism. Once sampling was done, hyperthyroidism patients were given methimazole at a starting dose of 30 mg daily, whereas ophthalmopathy patients were given high-dose intravenous methylprednisolone. According to the paper, TCR Vbeta CDR3 sequencing was carried out on over 130 peripheral blood samples, which came from 40 to 45 ophthalmopathy, under 80 hyperthyroidism and roughly 17 progressor patients. For training and testing, the roughly 97 patients in the discovery cohort were randomly divided in a 7:3 ratio.

Amplification of TCR beta CDR3 regions was carried out from RNA transcripts. A first-round RT-PCR of the TCR CDR3 used the HTBI primer set with the Qiagen OneStep RT-PCR kit. Libraries were constructed in a second round of multiplex PCR, after which size selection and purification were performed. Sequencing of the libraries was done on an Illumina HiSeq2000 using paired-end 100 bp reads. As for the original processing: SOAPnuke was used to process the raw data, with reads discarded if the reads contained adapters or uncalled bases, had a mean Phred below 15, or lacked an exact constant-primer or identifier match. High-quality paired reads were merged using COPE v1.2.5, and each unique nucleotide sequence was defined as a clonotype. MiTCR v1.1 was used to align clonotypes to the IMGT TRBV, TRBD and TRBJ reference segments. Analysis was restricted to V-J combinations with a frequency above 0.0001, which covered approximately 99% of repertoires. A TCS score was defined as the ratio between F50 (clonal expansion) and ExV (chaos), using BLOSUM62-based TCRdist between CDR3 peptides within each V-J. Welch's t-statistics and random forest reduced 514 V-J features to fewer than 15, which were used in a naive Bayes classifier (R e1071). TCRdb cleaned the public reads at Q25 with fastp, built clones with MiXCR and kept in-frame beta chains. Each entry merges the rows of one CDR3 protein and shows their most common DNA and genes. Clone size and V and J calls follow TCRdb, not the original study. This sample holds under 350,000 distinct CDR3 sequences; over 15% were observed only once. Around 61% of the sample lies in the top ten.

The research as a whole found: No statistical method was used to fix the sample size in advance, and group allocation was not hidden from the investigators. Most expanded thyroid clonotypes (frequency above 0.001) were also detected in blood, a finding suggesting that blood repertoires may reflect thyroid immune responses. During validation, the model predicted progression to ophthalmopathy a median of approximately 6.5 months ahead of onset, with around 70% sensitivity and 72% to 85% specificity. A 13 V-J signature model separated ophthalmopathy from stable hyperthyroidism, with over 85% sensitivity and 81.08% specificity in cross-validation and 80%/75% in testing.

Ten or more counts support this clonotype. Its antigen is not yet known. The record has no base qualities; no much larger clone is one base away. Moderately to severely active disease, a Clinical Activity Score of at least 3, a NOSPECS grade of at least 4, and a duration under 3 months were present in ophthalmopathy patients. The study excluded patients with uncontrolled infections, other autoimmune diseases, pregnancy or lactation. Clinical symptoms, serum thyroxine and TRAb, thyroid ultrasound, and orbital computed tomography formed the basis for the diagnoses. Ficoll-Paque density gradient centrifugation was used to isolate PBMCs from approximately 11 ml of fresh peripheral blood. Total RNA was extracted using Trizol reagent, and RNA quality was assessed on an Agilent 2100 Bioanalyzer. The CDR3 spans 15 residues, from the cysteine through the phenylalanine. The read is trimmed to its CDR3 DNA, 45 bases read in frame from base 1. CDR1 and CDR2, looked up from the germline V gene, are SGHTA and FQGNSA. V trim: 1 base; J trim: 3 bases; unmatched bases: 5.

This TCR was recovered from a woman aged 55-70 years with Graves' ophthalmopathy. The receptor chain draws on TRBV7-2 and TRBJ2-7; TRBD1 matches 8 bases in the middle. Input material: blood. The CDR3 here reads CASSLGSGQVYEQYF. The DNA sequence reads TGTGCCAGCAGCTTAGGATCGGGACAGGTCTACGAGCAGTACTTC. With all but the CDR3 taken from the reference TRBV7-2 and TRBJ2-7 genes, the full variable domain is: GAGVSQSPSNKVTEKGKDVELRCDPISGHTALYWYRQSLGQGLEFLIYFQGNSAPDKSGLPSDRFSAERTGGSVSTLTIQRTQQEDSAVYLCASSLGSGQVYEQYFGPGTRLTVT.